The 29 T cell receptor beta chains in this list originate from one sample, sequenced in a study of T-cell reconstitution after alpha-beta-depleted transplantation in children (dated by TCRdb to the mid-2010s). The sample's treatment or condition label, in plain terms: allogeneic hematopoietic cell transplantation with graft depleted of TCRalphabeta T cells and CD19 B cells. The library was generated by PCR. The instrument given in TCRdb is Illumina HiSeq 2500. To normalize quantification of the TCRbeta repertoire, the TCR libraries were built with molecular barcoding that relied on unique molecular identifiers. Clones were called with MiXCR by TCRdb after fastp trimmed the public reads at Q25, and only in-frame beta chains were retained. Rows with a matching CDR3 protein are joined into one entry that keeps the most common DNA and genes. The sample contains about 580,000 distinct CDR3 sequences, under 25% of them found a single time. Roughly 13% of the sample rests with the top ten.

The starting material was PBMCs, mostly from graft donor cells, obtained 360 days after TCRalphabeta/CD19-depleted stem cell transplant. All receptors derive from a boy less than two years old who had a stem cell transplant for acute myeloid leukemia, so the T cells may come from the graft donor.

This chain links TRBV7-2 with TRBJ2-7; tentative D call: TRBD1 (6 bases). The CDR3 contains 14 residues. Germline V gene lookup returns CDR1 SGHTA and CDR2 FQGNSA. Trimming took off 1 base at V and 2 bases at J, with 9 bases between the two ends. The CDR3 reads CASSLGPGAYEQYF. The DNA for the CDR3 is TGTGCCAGCAGCTTAGGTCCAGGGGCCTACGAGCAGTACTTC. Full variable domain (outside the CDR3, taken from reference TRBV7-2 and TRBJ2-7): GAGVSQSPSNKVTEKGKDVELRCDPISGHTALYWYRQSLGQGLEFLIYFQGNSAPDKSGLPSDRFSAERTGGSVSTLTIQRTQQEDSAVYLCASSLGPGAYEQYFGPGTRLTVT.

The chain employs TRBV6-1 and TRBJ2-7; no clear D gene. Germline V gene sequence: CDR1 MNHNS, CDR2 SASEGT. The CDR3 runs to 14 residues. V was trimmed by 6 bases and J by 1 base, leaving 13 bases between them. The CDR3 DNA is TGTGCCAGCAGCCGCCACGGACCGTCCTACGAGCAGTACGTC. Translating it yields CASSRHGPSYEQYV.

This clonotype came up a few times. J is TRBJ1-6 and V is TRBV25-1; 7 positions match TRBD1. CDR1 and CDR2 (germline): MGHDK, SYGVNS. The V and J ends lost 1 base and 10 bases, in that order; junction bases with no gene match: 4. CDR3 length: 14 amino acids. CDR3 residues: CASSESGGYSPLHF. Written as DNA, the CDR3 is TGTGCCAGCAGTGAATCAGGGGGGTACTCACCCCTCCACTTT.

This CDR3 is CASSLGLGQGATDTQYF. DNA for the CDR3: TGTGCCAGCAGCTTAGGGCTGGGACAGGGGGCCACAGATACGCAGTATTTT. The chain is built from TRBV7-2 and TRBJ2-3, with TRBD1 matching 12 bases. The CDR3 is 17 amino acids. The germline CDR1 and CDR2 sequences are SGHTA and FQGNSA. J was trimmed by 2 bases and V by 1 base; bases with no gene match: 4.

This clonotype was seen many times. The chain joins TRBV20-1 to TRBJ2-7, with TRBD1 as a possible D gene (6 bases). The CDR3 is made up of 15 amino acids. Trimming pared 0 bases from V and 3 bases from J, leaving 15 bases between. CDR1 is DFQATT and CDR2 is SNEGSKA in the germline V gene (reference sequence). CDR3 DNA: TGCAGTGCTAGAGAGGGGACACCTCGGGACTACGAGCAGTACTTC. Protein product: CSAREGTPRDYEQYF.

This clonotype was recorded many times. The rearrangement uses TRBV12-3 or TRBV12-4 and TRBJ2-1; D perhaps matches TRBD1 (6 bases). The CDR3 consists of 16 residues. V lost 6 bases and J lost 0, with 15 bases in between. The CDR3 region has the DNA TGTGCCAGCAGCACCCTCAGGGGATACTCCTACAATGAGCAGTTCTTC. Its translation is CASSTLRGYSYNEQFF.

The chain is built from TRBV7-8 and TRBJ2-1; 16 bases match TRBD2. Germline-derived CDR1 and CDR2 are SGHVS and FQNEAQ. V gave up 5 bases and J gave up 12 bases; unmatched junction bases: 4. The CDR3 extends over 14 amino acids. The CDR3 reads CASSAGLAGGWQFF. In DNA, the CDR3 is TGTGCCAGCAGCGCGGGACTAGCGGGGGGGTGGCAGTTCTTC.

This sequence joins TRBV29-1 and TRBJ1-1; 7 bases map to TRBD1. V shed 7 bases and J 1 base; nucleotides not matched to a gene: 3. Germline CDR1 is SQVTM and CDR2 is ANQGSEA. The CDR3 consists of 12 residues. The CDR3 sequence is CSGSGGNTEAFF. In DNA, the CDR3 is TGCAGCGGCTCAGGGGGGAACACTGAAGCTTTCTTT.

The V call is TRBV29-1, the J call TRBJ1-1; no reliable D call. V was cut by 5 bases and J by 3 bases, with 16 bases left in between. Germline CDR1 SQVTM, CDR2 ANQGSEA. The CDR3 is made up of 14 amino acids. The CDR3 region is CSVPVYGRDTEAFF. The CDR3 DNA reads TGCAGCGTTCCAGTTTATGGTCGGGACACTGAAGCTTTCTTT.

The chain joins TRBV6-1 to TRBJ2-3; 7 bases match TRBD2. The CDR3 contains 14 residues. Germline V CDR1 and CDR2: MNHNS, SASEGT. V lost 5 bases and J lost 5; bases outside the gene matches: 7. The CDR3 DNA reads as TGTGCCAGCAGTCGGGGGGTCCGGGGAGATACGCAGTATTTT. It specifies CASSRGVRGDTQYF.

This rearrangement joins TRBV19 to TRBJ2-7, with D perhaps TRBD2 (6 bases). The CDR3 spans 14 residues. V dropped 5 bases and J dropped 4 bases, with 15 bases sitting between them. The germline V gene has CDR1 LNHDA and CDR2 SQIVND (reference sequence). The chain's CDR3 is CASSPRSEGYEQYF. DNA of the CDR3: TGTGCCAGTAGTCCAAGGTCGGAGGGGTACGAGCAGTACTTC. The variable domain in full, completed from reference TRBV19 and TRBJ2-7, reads DGGITQSPKYLFRKEGQNVTLSCEQNLNHDAMYWYRQDPGQGLRLIYYSQIVNDFQKGDIAEGYSVSREKKESFPLTVTSAQKNPTAFYLCASSPRSEGYEQYFGPGTRLTVT.

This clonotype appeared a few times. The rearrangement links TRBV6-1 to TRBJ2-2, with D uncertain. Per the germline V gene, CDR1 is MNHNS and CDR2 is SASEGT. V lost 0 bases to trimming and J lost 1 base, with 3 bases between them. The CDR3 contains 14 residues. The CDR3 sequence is CASSEAVNTGELFF. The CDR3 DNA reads TGTGCCAGCAGTGAAGCAGTGAACACCGGGGAGCTGTTTTTT.

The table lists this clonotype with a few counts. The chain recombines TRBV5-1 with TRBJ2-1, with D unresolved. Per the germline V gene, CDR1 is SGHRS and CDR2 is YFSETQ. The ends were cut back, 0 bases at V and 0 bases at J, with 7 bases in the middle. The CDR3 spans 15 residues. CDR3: CASSLAQSSYNEQFF. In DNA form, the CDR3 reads TGCGCCAGCAGCTTGGCACAAAGCTCCTACAATGAGCAGTTCTTC.

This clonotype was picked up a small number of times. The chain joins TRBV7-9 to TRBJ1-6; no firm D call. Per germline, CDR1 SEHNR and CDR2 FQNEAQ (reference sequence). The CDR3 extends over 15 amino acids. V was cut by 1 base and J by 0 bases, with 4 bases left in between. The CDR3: CASSLEGSYNSPLHF. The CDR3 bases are TGTGCCAGCAGCTTAGAGGGCTCCTATAATTCACCCCTCCACTTT.

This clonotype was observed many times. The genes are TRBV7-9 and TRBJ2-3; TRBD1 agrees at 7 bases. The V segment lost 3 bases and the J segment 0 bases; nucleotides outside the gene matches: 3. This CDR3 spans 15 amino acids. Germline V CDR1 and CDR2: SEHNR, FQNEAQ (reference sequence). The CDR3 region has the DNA TGTGCCAGCAGCTTGACAGGGATTAGCACAGATACGCAGTATTTT. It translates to CASSLTGISTDTQYF.

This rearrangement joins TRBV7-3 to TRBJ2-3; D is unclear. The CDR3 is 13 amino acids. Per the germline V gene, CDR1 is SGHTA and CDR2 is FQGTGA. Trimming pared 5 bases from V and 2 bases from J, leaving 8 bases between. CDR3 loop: CASSNRATDTQYF. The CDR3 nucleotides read TGTGCCAGCAGCAACCGGGCCACAGATACGCAGTATTTT.

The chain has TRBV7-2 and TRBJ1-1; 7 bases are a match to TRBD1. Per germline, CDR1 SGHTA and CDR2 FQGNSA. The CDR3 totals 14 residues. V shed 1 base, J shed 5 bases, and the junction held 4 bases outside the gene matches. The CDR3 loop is CASSLVGTETEAFF. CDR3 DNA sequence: TGTGCCAGCAGCTTAGTAGGGACAGAAACTGAAGCTTTCTTT.

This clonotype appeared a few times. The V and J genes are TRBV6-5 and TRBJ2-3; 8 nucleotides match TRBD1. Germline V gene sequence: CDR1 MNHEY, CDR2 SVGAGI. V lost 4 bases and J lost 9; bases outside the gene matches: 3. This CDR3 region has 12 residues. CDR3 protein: CASSLRTGTQYF. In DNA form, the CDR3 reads TGTGCCAGCAGTTTGAGGACAGGGACGCAGTATTTT.

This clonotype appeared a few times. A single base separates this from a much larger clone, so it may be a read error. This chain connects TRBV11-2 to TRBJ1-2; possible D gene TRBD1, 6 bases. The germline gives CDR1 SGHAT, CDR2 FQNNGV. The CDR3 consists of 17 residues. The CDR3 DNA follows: TGTGCCAGCAGTCCATACGCCCGGGGGCAGGGTGACTATGGCTGCACCTTC. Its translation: CASSPYARGQGDYGCTF.

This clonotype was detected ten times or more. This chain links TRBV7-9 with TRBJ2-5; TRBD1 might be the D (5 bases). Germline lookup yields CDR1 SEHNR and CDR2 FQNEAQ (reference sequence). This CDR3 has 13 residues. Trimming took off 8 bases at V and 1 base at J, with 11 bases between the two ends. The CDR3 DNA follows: TGTGCCAGCCGAGACAGTTCCCAAGAGACCCAGTACTTC. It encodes CASRDSSQETQYF.

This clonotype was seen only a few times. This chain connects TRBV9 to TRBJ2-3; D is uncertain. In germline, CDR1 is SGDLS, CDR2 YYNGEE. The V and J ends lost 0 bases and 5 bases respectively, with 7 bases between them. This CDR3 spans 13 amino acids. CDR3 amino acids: CASSVVRGDTQYF. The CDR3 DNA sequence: TGTGCCAGCAGCGTAGTGAGAGGAGATACGCAGTATTTT.

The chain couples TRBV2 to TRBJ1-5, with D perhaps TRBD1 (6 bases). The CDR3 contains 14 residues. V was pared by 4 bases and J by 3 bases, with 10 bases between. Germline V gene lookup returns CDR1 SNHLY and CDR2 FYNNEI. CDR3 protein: CASSAWTDNQPQHF. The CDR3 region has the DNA TGTGCCAGCAGTGCTTGGACAGACAATCAGCCCCAGCATTTT.

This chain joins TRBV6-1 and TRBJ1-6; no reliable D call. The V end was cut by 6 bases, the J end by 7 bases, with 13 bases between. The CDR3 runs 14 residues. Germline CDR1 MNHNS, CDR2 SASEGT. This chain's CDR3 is CASSPMARNSPLHF. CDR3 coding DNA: TGTGCCAGCAGCCCCATGGCGCGGAATTCACCCCTCCACTTT.

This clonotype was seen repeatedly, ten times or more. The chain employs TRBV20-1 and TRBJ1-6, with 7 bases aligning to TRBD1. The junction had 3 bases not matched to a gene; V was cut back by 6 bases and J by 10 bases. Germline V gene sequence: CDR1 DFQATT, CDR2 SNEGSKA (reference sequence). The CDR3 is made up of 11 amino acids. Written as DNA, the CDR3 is TGCAGTGCGCGACAGGGCTCACCCCTCCACTTT. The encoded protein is CSARQGSPLHF.

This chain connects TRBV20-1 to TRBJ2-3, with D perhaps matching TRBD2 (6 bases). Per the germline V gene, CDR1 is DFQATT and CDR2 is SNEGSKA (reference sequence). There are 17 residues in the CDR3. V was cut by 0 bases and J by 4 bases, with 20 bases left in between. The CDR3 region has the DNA TGCAGTGCTAGAGATCGGGTGGGACTCGGTTGGGCAGATACGCAGTATTTT. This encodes CSARDRVGLGWADTQYF.

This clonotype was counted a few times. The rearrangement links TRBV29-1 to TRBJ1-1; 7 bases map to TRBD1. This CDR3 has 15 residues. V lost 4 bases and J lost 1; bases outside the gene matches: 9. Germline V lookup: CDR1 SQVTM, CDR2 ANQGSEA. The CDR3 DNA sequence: TGCAGCGTTGCCTACGACAGGGTGGGGAACACTGAAGCTTTCTTT. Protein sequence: CSVAYDRVGNTEAFF.

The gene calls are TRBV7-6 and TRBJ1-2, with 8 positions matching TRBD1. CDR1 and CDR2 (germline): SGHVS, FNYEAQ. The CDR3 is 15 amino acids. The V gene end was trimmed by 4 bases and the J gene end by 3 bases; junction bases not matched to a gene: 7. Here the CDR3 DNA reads TGTGCCAGCAGCTCGCGGACAGGGTTGGACTATGGCTACACCTTC. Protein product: CASSSRTGLDYGYTF.

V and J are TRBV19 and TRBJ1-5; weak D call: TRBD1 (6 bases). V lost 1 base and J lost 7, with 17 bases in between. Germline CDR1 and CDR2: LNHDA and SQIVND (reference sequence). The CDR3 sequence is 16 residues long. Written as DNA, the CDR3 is TGTGCCAGTAGTATAGGGGGGGCAGCTAGGTACCAGCCCCAGCATTTT. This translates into CASSIGGAARYQPQHF.

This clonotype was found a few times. This CDR3 is CATRGRASDTQYF. CDR3 nucleotide sequence: TGTGCCACCCGGGGCCGGGCATCTGATACGCAGTATTTT. V and J are TRBV24-1 and TRBJ2-3; D could derive from TRBD1 or TRBD2 (5 bases each). This CDR3 is built from 13 residues. The V and J ends lost 9 bases and 6 bases respectively, with 15 bases between them. Germline assignment: CDR1 KGHDR and CDR2 SFDVKD.